The 6 T cell receptor beta chains reported below all come from one sample, sequenced in a study of vaccination effects on CD4 cells after COVID-19. What these receptors recognize is not known. TCRdb keeps only in-frame clones here, not all; method: immunoSEQ multiplex PCR. Of more than 35,000 clones in the sample, around 75% were seen once. Within the ViraFEST assay, antigen-specific CD4+ T cells underwent expansion with viral peptide pools prior to sequencing. Researchers isolated CD4+ T cells once approximately eleven days of culture had elapsed. PCR-confirmed SARS-CoV-2 infection occurred in the person between March and December 2020. The sequences come from CD4+ T cells from PBMCs cultured with a peptide pool, collected before COVID-19 vaccination. The receptors shown here come from a human donor who had a prior SARS-CoV-2 infection.

The V call is TRBV3-1 (or the pseudogene TRBV3-2), the J call TRBJ1-2, with D hard to call. The CDR3 has 12 amino acids. Trimming removed 1 base at V and 8 bases at J, with 8 bases between. Germline V CDR1 and CDR2: LGHDT, YNNKEL (reference sequence). For the CDR3, the DNA is TGTGCCAGCAGCCAAGCGAGTGCGGGCTACACCTTC. As protein: CASSQASAGYTF.

The chain recombines TRBV24-1 with TRBJ2-3, with 7 bases identical to TRBD1. The CDR3 length is 16 residues. J lost 5 bases, V lost 7 bases, and 14 bases had no gene match. Per the germline V gene, CDR1 is KGHDR and CDR2 is SFDVKD. The CDR3 here is CATSLSGTASQDTQYF. DNA of the CDR3: TGTGCCACCAGCCTATCCGGGACAGCCAGCCAAGATACGCAGTATTTT.

This chain links TRBV6-5 with TRBJ1-2; 9 nucleotides match TRBD1. V lost 4 bases, J lost 8 bases, and 11 bases stayed unmatched. Germline V lookup: CDR1 MNHEY, CDR2 SVGAGI. The CDR3 loop spans 15 amino acids. CDR3 nucleotide sequence: TGTGCCAGCAGTTCCCCCAACAGGGGGCCAGGAGGCTACACCTTC. Translation: CASSSPNRGPGGYTF.

This clone was detected only a few times. The chain couples TRBV18 to TRBJ2-3; D call uncertain. Germline V gene data show CDR1 as KGHSH and CDR2 as LQKENI. The CDR3 length is 13 residues. Deletions cut 5 bases from V and 3 bases from J, with 9 bases between. The CDR3 DNA sequence: TGTGCCAGCTCAGAGACCAGGACAGATACGCAGTATTTT. Translation gives CASSETRTDTQYF.

This clone was detected once. The V and J genes are TRBV7-3 and TRBJ2-5; 10 bases are shared with TRBD2. Germline V gene lookup returns CDR1 SGHTA and CDR2 FQGTGA. The CDR3 is made up of 13 amino acids. V trimming: 8 bases; J trimming: 3 bases; junction bases outside the gene matches: 3. The CDR3 sequence is CASAGTSEETQYF. In nucleotides, the CDR3 is TGTGCCAGCGCCGGGACTAGCGAAGAGACCCAGTACTTC.

The sample holds a few counts of this clone. This sequence joins TRBV6-5 and TRBJ1-1; 7 bases agree with TRBD1. Germline V gives CDR1 MNHEY, CDR2 SVGAGI. Trimming cost V 7 bases and J 2 bases; bases outside gene matches: 10. The CDR3 spans 15 residues. CDR3 in amino acids: CASKEVDRVNTEAFF. The CDR3 DNA follows: TGTGCCAGCAAGGAGGTTGACAGGGTTAACACTGAAGCTTTCTTT.